Sequencing of this T cell receptor beta chain was carried out in a study of T cell changes during pregnancy in multiple sclerosis. This table comes from immunoSEQ multiplex PCR, and its TCRdb copy is limited to in-frame clones, with some not included. The sample includes more than 100,000 clones, 85% to 95% of them seen just once. The material was peripheral blood, obtained after pregnancy. This clonotype originated in a female donor with multiple sclerosis, enrolled in a pregnancy study.

The CDR3 nucleotides are TGTGCCACCAGCGGGCCGGGACAGCTGAACACTGAAGCTTTCTTT. It yields the protein CATSGPGQLNTEAFF. The gene calls are TRBV15 and TRBJ1-1; 7 bases map to TRBD1. Germline lookup yields CDR1 LNHNV and CDR2 YYDKDF (reference sequence). The length of the CDR3 is 15 residues. J lost 0 bases, V lost 5 bases, and 6 bases had no gene match.